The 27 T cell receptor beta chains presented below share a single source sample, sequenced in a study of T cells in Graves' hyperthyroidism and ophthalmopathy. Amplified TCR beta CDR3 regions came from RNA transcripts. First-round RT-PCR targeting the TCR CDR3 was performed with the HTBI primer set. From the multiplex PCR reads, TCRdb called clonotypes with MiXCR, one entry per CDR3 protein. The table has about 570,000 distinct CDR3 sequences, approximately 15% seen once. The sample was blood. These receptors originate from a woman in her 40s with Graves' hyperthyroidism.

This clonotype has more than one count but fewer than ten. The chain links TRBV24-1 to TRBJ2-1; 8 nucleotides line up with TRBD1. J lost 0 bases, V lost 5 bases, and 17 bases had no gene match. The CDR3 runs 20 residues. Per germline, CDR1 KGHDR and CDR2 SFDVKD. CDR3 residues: CATSALGGQDLLSSYNEQFF. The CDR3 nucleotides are TGTGCCACCAGTGCACTCGGGGGACAGGACCTACTAAGCTCCTACAATGAGCAGTTCTTC.

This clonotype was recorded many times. The CDR3, as DNA: TGTGCCAGCAGGCGGGGAGGTAGCAATCAGCCCCAGCATTTT. It codes for CASRRGGSNQPQHF. This chain joins TRBV12-3 or TRBV12-4 and TRBJ1-5, with unresolved D. V gave up 6 bases and J gave up 0 bases, with 9 bases separating them. The CDR3 contains 14 residues.

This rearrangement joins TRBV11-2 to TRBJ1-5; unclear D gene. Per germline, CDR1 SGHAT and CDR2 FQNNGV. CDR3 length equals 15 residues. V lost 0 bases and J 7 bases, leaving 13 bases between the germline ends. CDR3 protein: CASSLEGEGSQPQHF. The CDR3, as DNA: TGTGCCAGCAGCTTAGAAGGTGAAGGGTCACAGCCCCAGCATTTT.

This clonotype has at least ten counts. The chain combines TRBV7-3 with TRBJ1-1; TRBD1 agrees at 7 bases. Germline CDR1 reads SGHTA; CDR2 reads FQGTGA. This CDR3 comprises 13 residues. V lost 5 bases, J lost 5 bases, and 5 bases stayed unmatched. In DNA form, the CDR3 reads TGTGCCAGCAGCCTAGACAGGGAAACTGAAGCTTTCTTT. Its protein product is CASSLDRETEAFF.

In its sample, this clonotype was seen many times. CDR3 coding DNA: TGTGCCAGCAGTTACCAGGGGGCGGGAAGAGAGACCCAGTACTTC. It yields the protein CASSYQGAGRETQYF. This sequence joins TRBV6-6 and TRBJ2-5; TRBD1 agrees at 8 bases. Germline-derived CDR1 and CDR2 are MNHNY and SVGAGI (reference sequence). V dropped 2 bases and J dropped 4; count of bases not matched to a gene: 6. The CDR3 has 15 amino acids.

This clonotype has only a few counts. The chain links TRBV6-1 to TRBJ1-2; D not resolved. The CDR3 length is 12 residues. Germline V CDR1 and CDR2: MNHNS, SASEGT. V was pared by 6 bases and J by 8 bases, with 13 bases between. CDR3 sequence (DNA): TGTGCCAGCAGGCCTCCGGGGTACGGCTACACCTTC. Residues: CASRPPGYGYTF.

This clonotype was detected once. CDR3 in DNA: TGTGCCAGCAGCTTTATAGGGTCGCGATACACTGAAGCTTTCTTT. Amino acid sequence: CASSFIGSRYTEAFF. The chain links TRBV5-4 to TRBJ1-1; D gene unclear. There are 15 residues in the CDR3. Germline assignment: CDR1 SGHNT and CDR2 YYREEE (reference sequence). V lost 2 bases, J lost 3 bases, and 14 bases lay in between.

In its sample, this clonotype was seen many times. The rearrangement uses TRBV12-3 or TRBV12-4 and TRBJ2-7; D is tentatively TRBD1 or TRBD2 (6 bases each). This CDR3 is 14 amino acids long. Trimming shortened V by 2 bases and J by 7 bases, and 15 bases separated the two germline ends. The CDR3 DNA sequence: TGTGCCAGCAGTTTAAGGGGGGCAACCATGGAGCAGTACTTC. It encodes CASSLRGATMEQYF.

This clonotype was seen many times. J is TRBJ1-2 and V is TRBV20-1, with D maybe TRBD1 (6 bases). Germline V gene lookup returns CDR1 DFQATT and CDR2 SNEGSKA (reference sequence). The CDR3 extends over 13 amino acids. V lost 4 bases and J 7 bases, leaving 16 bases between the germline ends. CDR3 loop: CSATPGAWAGYTF. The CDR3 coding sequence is TGCAGTGCTACGCCAGGGGCCTGGGCTGGCTACACCTTC.

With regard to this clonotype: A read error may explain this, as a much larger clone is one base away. The CDR3 DNA reads as TGCGCCAGCAGTGTCACCTCTTTCAGGTTTCCAGATACGCAGTATTTT. This gives the protein CASSVTSFRFPDTQYF. The chain is built from TRBV10-2 and TRBJ2-3; D gene ambiguous. The V gene's germline CDR1 is WSHSY and CDR2 SAAADI. There are 16 residues in the CDR3. Trimming cost V 4 bases and J 4 bases, with 18 bases left between them.

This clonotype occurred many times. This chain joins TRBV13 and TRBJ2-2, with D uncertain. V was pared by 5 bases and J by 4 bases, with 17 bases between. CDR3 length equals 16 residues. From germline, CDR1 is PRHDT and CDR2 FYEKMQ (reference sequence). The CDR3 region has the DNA TGTGCCAGCAGCGACCCGGCCAAGGTTGGCACCGGGGAGCTGTTTTTT. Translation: CASSDPAKVGTGELFF.

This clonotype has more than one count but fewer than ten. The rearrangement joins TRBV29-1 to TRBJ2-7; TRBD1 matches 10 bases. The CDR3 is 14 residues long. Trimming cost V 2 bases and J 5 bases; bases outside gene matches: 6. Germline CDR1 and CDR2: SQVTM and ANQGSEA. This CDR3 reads CSVEPGQGNNEQYF. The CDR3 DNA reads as TGCAGCGTTGAACCGGGACAGGGGAACAACGAGCAGTACTTC.

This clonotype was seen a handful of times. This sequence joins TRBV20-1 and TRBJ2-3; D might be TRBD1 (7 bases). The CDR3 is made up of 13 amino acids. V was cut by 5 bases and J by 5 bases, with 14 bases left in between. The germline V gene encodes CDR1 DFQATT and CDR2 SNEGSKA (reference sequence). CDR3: CSAGRQGGDTQYF. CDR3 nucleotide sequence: TGCAGTGCTGGGAGGCAGGGGGGAGATACGCAGTATTTT.

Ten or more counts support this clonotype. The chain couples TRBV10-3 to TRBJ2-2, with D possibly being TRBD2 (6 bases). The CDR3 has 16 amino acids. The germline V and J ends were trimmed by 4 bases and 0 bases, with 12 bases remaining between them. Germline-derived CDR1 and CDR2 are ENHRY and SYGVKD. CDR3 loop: CAISGVGGSNTGELFF. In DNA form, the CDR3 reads TGTGCCATCAGTGGGGTCGGGGGATCGAACACCGGGGAGCTGTTTTTT.

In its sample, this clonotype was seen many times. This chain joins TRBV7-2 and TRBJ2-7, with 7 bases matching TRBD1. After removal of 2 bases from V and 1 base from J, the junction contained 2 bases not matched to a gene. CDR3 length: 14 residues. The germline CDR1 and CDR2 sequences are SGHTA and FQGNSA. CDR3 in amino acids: CASSLRTGSYEQYF. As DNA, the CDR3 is TGTGCCAGCAGCTTAAGGACAGGTTCCTACGAGCAGTACTTC.

The CDR3 here is CASRIQGVGQPQHF. CDR3 DNA sequence: TGTGCCAGCAGGATACAGGGGGTGGGTCAGCCCCAGCATTTT. The chain couples TRBV28 to TRBJ1-5; 8 bases align to TRBD1. From germline, CDR1 is MDHEN and CDR2 SYDVKM. This CDR3 is built from 14 residues. V shed 6 bases, J shed 6 bases, and the junction held 7 bases outside the gene matches.

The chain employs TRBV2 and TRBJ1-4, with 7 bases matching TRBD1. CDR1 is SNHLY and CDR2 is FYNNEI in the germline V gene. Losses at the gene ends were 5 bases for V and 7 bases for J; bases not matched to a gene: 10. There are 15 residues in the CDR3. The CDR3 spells CASSPTTGIGEKLFF. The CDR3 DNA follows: TGTGCCAGCAGTCCAACGACAGGGATCGGTGAAAAACTGTTTTTT.

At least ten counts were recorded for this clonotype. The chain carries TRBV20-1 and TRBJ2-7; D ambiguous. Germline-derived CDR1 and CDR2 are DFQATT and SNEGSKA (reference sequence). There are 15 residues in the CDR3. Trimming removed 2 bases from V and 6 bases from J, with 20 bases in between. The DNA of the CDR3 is TGCAGTGCTAGAAACCCCCTAGGGATACTGGGCGAGCAGTACTTC. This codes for CSARNPLGILGEQYF.

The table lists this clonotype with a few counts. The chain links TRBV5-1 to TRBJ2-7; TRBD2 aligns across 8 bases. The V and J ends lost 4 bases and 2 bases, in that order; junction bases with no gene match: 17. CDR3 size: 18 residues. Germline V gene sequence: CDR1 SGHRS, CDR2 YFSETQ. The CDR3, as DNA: TGCGCCAGCAGCCAGCTGGGCCGACGGGAGGGGGGCACCTACGAGCAGTACTTC. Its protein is CASSQLGRREGGTYEQYF.

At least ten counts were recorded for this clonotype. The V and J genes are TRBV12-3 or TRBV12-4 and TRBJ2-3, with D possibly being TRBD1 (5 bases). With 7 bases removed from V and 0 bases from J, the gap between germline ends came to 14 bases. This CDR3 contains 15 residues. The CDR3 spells CASIPGHGSTDTQYF. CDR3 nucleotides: TGTGCCAGCATTCCAGGGCACGGTAGCACAGATACGCAGTATTTT.

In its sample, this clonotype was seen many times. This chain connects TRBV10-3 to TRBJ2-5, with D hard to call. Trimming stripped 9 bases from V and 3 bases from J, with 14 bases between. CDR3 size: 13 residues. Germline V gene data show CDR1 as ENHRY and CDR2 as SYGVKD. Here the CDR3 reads CAIRRLPEETQYF. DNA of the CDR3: TGTGCCATTAGGAGACTGCCCGAAGAGACCCAGTACTTC.

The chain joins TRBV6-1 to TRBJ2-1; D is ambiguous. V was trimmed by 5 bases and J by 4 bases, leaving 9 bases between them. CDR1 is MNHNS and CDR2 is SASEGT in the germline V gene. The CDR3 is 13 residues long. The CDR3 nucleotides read TGTGCCAGCAGTCCTAGTTTATACAATGAGCAGTTCTTC. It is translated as CASSPSLYNEQFF.

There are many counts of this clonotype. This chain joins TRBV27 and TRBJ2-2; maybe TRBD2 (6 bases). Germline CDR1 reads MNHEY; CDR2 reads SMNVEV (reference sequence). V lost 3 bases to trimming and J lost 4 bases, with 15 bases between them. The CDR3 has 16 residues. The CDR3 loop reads CASSFPPGRSTGELFF. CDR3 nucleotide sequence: TGTGCCAGCAGTTTTCCCCCAGGGAGGAGCACCGGGGAGCTGTTTTTT.

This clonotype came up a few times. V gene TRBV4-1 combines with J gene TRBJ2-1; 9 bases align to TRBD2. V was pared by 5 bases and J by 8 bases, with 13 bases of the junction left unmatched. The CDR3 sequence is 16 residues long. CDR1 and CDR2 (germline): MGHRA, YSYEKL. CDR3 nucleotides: TGCGCCAGCAGCTCCCCTGGCGGGAGGGCCAGCGATGAGCAGTTCTTC. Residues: CASSSPGGRASDEQFF.

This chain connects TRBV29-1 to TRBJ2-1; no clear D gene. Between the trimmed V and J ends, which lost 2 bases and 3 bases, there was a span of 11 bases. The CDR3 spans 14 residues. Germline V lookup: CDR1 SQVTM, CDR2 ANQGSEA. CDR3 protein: CSVESPADYNEQFF. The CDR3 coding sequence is TGCAGCGTTGAATCCCCGGCGGACTACAATGAGCAGTTCTTC.

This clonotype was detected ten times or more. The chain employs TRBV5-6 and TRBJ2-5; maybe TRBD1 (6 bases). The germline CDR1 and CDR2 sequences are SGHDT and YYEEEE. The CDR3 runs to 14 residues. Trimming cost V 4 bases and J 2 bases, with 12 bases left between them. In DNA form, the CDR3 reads TGTGCCAGCAGCCGACCGGACAGACAAGAGACCCAGTACTTC. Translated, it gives CASSRPDRQETQYF.

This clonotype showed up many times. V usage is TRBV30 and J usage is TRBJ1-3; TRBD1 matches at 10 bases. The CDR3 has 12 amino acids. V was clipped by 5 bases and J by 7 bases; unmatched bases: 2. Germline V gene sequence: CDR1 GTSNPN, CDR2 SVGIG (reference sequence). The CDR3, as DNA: TGTGCCTGGGGGGGACAGGGGAACACCATATATTTT. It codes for CAWGGQGNTIYF.